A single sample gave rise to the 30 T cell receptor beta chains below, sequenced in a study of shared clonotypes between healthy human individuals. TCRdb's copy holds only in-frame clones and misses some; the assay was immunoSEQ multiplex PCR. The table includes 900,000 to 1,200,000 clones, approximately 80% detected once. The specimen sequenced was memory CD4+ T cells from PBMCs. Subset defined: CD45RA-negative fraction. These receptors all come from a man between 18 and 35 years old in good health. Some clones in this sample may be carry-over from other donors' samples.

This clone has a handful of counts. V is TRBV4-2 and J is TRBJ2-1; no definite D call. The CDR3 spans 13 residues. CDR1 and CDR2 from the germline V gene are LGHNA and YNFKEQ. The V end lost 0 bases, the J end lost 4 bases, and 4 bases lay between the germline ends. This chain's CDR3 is CASSQDQYNEQFF. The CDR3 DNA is TGTGCCAGCAGCCAAGATCAGTACAATGAGCAGTTCTTC.

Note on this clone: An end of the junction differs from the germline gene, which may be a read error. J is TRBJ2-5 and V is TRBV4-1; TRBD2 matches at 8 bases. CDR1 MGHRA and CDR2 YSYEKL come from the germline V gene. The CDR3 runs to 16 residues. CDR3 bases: TGCGCCGGCAGCCAAGCGGGAGTAGTACGGGGAGAGACCCAGTACTTC. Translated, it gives CAGSQAGVVRGETQYF.

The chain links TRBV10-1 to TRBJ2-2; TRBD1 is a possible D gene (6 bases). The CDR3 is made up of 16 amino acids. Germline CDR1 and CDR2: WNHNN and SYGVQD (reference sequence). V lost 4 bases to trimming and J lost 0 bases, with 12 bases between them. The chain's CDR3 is CASSGTGTPNTGELFF. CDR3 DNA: TGCGCCAGCAGTGGCACCGGGACACCGAACACCGGGGAGCTGTTTTTT.

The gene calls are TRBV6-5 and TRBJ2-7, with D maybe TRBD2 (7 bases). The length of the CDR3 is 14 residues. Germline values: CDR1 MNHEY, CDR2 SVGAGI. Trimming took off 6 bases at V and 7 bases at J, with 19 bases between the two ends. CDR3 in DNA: TGTGCCAGCAGCGCCCCTCGGGGGGCCCGGGAGCAGTACTTC. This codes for CASSAPRGAREQYF.

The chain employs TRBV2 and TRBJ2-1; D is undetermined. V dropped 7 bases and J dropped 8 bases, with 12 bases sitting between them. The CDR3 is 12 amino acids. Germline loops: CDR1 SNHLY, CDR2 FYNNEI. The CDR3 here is CASMPSVYEQFF. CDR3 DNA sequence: TGTGCCAGCATGCCCAGCGTCTATGAGCAGTTCTTC.

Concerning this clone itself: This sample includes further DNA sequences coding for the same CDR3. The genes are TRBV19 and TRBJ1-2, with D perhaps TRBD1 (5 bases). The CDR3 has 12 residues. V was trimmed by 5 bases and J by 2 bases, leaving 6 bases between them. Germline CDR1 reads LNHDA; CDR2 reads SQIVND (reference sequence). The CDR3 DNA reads TGTGCCAGTAGTCCAGGGAACTATGGCTACACCTTC. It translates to CASSPGNYGYTF. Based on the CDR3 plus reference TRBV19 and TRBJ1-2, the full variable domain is DGGITQSPKYLFRKEGQNVTLSCEQNLNHDAMYWYRQDPGQGLRLIYYSQIVNDFQKGDIAEGYSVSREKKESFPLTVTSAQKNPTAFYLCASSPGNYGYTFGSGTRLTVV.

CDR3 in amino acids: CASGAANNEKLFF. Here the CDR3 DNA reads TGTGCCAGCGGGGCAGCCAATAATGAAAAACTGTTTTTT. The V call is TRBV27, the J call TRBJ1-4, with a weak D call TRBD1 (5 bases). Deletions cut 8 bases from V and 4 bases from J, with 11 bases between. CDR3 size: 13 residues. Per germline, CDR1 MNHEY and CDR2 SMNVEV (reference sequence).

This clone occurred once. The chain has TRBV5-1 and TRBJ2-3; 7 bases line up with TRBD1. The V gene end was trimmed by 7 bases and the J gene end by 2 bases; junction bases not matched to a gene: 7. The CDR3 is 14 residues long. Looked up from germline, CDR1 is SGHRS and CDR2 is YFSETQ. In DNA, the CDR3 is TGCGCCAGCTCCCCCGGACAGGCCACAGATACGCAGTATTTT. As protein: CASSPGQATDTQYF. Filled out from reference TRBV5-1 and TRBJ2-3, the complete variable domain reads KAGVTQTPRYLIKTRGQQVTLSCSPISGHRSVSWYQQTPGQGLQFLFEYFSETQRNKGNFPGRFSGRQFSNSRSEMNVSTLELGDSALYLCASSPGQATDTQYFGPGTRLTVL.

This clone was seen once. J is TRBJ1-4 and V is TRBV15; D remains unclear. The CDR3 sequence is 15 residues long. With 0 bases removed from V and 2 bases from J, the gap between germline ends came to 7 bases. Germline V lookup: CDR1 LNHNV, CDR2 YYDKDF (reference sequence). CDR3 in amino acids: CATSREYSTNEKLFF. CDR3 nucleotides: TGTGCCACCAGCAGAGAGTACAGCACTAATGAAAAACTGTTTTTT.

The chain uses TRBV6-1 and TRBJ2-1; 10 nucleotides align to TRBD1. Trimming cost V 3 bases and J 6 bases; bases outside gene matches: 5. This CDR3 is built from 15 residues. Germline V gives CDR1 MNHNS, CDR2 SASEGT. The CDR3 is CASSDGTGAFNEQFF. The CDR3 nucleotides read TGTGCCAGCAGTGACGGGACAGGGGCTTTCAATGAGCAGTTCTTC.

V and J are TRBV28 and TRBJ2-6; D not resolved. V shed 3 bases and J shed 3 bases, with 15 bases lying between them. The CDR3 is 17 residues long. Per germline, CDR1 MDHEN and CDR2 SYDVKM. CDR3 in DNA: TGTGCCAGCAGTTTGGAGAGACATCCAGATGGGGCCAACGTCCTGACTTTC. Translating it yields CASSLERHPDGANVLTF.

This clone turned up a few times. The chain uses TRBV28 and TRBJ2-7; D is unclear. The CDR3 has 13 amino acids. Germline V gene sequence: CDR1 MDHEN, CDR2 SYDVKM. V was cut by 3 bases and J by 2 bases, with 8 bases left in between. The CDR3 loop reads CASSLRSTYEQYF. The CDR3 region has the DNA TGTGCCAGCAGTTTGAGGAGCACCTACGAGCAGTACTTC.

The CDR3 region is CASSLSQLAATYNEQFF. The CDR3, as DNA: TGTGCCAGCAGTTTATCGCAACTAGCGGCAACCTACAATGAGCAGTTCTTC. The chain recombines TRBV27 with TRBJ2-1, with 8 positions matching TRBD2. The germline V gene encodes CDR1 MNHEY and CDR2 SMNVEV (reference sequence). The CDR3 has 17 amino acids. Trimming cost V 0 bases and J 2 bases; bases outside gene matches: 6.

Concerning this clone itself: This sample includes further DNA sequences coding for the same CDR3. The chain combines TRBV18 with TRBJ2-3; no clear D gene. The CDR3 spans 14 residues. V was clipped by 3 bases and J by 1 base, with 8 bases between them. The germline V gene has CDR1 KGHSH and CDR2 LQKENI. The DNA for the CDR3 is TGTGCCAGCTCACCCCCAAGCCGCACAGATACGCAGTATTTT. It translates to CASSPPSRTDTQYF.

The CDR3 coding sequence is TGCGCCAGCAGCTTGATGACTAGTCAAGAGACCCAGTACTTC. This gives the protein CASSLMTSQETQYF. The V call is TRBV5-1, the J call TRBJ2-5, with D possibly TRBD2 on 6 matching bases. The CDR3 extends over 14 amino acids. Germline assignment: CDR1 SGHRS and CDR2 YFSETQ. V gave up 1 base and J gave up 2 bases, with 9 bases separating them.

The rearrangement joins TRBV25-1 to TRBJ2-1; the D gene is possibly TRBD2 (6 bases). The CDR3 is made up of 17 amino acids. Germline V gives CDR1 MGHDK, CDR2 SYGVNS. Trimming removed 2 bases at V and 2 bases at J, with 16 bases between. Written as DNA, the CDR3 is TGTGCCAGCAGTGAAAACTTTGCGGGAAGCACCTACAATGAGCAGTTCTTC. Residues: CASSENFAGSTYNEQFF.

CDR3 DNA sequence: TGTGCCAGCAGCCCACTCGGGGTATTGTCCCAGCCCCAGCATTTT. This gives the protein CASSPLGVLSQPQHF. The V gene is TRBV27, the J gene TRBJ1-5; D is ambiguous. The V end lost 6 bases, the J end lost 7 bases, and 19 bases lay between the germline ends. The CDR3 totals 15 residues. Germline lookup yields CDR1 MNHEY and CDR2 SMNVEV (reference sequence).

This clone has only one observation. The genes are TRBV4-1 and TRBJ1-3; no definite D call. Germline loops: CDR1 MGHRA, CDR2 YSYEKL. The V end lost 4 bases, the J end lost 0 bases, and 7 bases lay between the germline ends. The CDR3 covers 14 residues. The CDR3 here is CASSRLLSGNTIYF. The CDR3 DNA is TGCGCCAGCAGCCGACTGCTCTCTGGAAACACCATATATTTT.

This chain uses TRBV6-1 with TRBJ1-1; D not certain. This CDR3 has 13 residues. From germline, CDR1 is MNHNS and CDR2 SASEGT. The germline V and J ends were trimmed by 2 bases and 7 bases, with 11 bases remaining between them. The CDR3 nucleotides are TGTGCCAGCAGTGAAAATGGTAGGGATGAAGCTTTCTTT. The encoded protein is CASSENGRDEAFF.

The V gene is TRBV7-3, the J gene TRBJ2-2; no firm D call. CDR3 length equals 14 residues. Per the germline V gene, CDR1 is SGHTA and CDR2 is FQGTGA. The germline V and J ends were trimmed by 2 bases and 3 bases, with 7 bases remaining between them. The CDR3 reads CASSLEKYTGELFF. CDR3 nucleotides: TGTGCCAGCAGCTTAGAGAAATACACCGGGGAGCTGTTTTTT.

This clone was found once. The CDR3 bases are TGTGCCAGCAGCGTCAGCGGGAGTTCCGGCGAGCAGTACTTC. Its translation: CASSVSGSSGEQYF. The chain couples TRBV4-2 to TRBJ2-7; 8 bases line up with TRBD2. Trimming at V came to 5 bases and at J to 6 bases, leaving 9 bases not matched to a gene. Germline V lookup: CDR1 LGHNA, CDR2 YNFKEQ. The CDR3 is made up of 14 amino acids.

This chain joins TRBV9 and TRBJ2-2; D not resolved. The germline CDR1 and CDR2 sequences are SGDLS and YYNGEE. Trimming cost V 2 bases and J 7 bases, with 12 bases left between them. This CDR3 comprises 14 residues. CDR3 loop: CASSVVVGFGELFF. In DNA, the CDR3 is TGTGCCAGCAGCGTGGTTGTGGGCTTCGGGGAGCTGTTTTTT.

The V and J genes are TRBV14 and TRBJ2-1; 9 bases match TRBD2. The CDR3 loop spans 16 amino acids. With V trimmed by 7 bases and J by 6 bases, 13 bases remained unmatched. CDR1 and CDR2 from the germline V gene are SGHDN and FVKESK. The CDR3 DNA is TGTGCCAGCACCCGGAGCGGGAGGCCCAGGGGCAATGAGCAGTTCTTC. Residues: CASTRSGRPRGNEQFF.

CDR3 in DNA: TGTGCCAGCAGTGAATCCGAACAGATCAATCAGCCCCAGCATTTT. Amino acid sequence: CASSESEQINQPQHF. The chain employs TRBV25-1 and TRBJ1-5; no clear D. The CDR3 extends over 15 amino acids. Trimming removed 1 base from V and 3 bases from J, with 10 bases in between. Germline V gene data show CDR1 as MGHDK and CDR2 as SYGVNS.

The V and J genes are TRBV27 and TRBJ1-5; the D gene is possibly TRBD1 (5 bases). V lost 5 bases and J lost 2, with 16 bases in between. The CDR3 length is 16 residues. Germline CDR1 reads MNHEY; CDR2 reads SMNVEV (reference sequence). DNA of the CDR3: TGTGCCAGCAGTCCCCGATTCGGGACGGGCAATCAGCCCCAGCATTTT. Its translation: CASSPRFGTGNQPQHF.

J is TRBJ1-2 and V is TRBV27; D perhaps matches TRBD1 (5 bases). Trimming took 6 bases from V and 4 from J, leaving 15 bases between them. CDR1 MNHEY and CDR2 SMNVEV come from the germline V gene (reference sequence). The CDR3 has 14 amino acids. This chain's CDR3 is CASSTGQEVYGYTF. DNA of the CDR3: TGTGCCAGCAGCACAGGACAAGAAGTCTATGGCTACACCTTC.

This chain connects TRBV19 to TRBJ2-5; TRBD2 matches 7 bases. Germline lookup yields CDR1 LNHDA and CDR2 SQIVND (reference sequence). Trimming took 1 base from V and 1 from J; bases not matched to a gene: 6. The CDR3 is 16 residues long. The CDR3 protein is CASSIVSGGPQETQYF. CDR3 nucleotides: TGTGCCAGTAGTATAGTCTCGGGAGGACCCCAAGAGACCCAGTACTTC.

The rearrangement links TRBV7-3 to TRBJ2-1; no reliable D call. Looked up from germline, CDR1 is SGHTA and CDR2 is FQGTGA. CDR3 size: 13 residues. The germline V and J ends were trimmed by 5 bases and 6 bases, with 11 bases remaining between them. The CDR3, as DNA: TGTGCCAGCAGCCCCCAGGAAGGCAATGAGCAGTTCTTC. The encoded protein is CASSPQEGNEQFF.

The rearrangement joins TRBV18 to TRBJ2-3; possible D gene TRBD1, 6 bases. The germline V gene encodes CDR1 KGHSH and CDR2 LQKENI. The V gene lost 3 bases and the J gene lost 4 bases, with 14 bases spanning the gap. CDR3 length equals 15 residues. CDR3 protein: CASSPIRTASDTQYF. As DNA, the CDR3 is TGTGCCAGCTCACCTATACGGACAGCCTCAGATACGCAGTATTTT.

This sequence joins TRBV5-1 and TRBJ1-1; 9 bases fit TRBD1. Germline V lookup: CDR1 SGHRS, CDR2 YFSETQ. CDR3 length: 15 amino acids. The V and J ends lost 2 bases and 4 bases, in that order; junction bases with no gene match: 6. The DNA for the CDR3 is TGCGCCAGCAGCTTACAGGGGGCAGGGGGCACTGAAGCTTTCTTT. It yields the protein CASSLQGAGGTEAFF.